In this sample, the clone carrying this T cell receptor beta chain turned up many times. Its specificity is unknown. The record originates from a study of read filtering for tumor transcriptome and immune sequencing. Study background: RNA-seq yielded only roughly 75 to 1,300 TCR reads, IR-seq about 3.5 to 10.27 million.

Broader study findings: Roughly 80% of IR-seq clonotypes had one read, totaling around 3.5% of reads; RNA-seq: around 70% and 40%.

CDR1 is SQVTM and CDR2 is ANQGSEA in the germline V gene. This CDR3 has 13 amino acids. The V and J ends lost 1 base and 4 bases respectively, with 10 bases between them. From 300 to 400 ng of RNA, a library with molecular barcoded alpha/delta and beta/gamma adaptors was made. TCRdb re-analysed the reads in MiXCR, keeping a single row per CDR3 protein. The repertoire has about 38,000 distinct CDR3 sequences, approximately 15% of them found once; the top ten carry less than 20%. Specimen: a population of CD138-negative cells sorted from bone marrow. This rearrangement joins TRBV29-1 to TRBJ2-5; perhaps TRBD2 as D (6 bases). The TCR was taken from a donor at least 40 years old with multiple myeloma. CDR3: CSVEGRARETQYF. The CDR3 bases are TGCAGCGTTGAAGGGAGGGCGAGAGAGACCCAGTACTTC.